The rows below give T cell receptor beta chains drawn from one sample of a study of human T cells and chemical hapten exposure. TCRdb independently ran MiXCR on the RACE reads; one entry per CDR3 protein. In the table there are nearly 350,000 distinct CDR3 sequences, about 7% of which are singletons. Specimen: whole blood, collected in connection with sensitization to the hapten diphenylcyclopropenone (DPC). These TCRs come from a woman aged 18-35 years with alopecia areata. Some clones in this sample may be carry-over from other donors' samples. Each CDR3 is given with its conserved first and last residue.

j_call | v_call | cdr3_aa
TRBJ2-2 | TRBV6-2/TRBV6-3 | CASSFAGYSGELFF
TRBJ1-5 | TRBV19 | CASSSPGTGGGGPQHF
TRBJ1-5 | TRBV12-3/TRBV12-4 | CASSPGDSRGNQPQHF
TRBJ2-3 | TRBV20-1 | CSARTLLSGYTDTQYF
TRBJ1-5 | TRBV29-1 | CSVGGDQPQHF
TRBJ2-3 | TRBV4-3 | CASSQDEAIVDTQYF
TRBJ2-7 | TRBV14 | CASSPRWSSYEQYF
TRBJ1-1 | TRBV12-3/TRBV12-4 | CASSSRGPTEAFF
TRBJ1-1 | TRBV3-1 | CASSPSPRATEAFF
TRBJ1-4 | TRBV18 | CASATGPTEKLFF
TRBJ1-1 | TRBV3-1 | CASSQDPLGTEAFF
TRBJ2-3 | TRBV6-4 | CASSIRPTDTQYF
TRBJ2-3 | TRBV20-1 | CSARGVLSTDTQYF
TRBJ1-1 | TRBV27 | CASSFSRGMNTEAFF
TRBJ1-6 | TRBV5-6 | CASSLGDRNNSPLHF
TRBJ2-2 | TRBV3-1 | CASSHIRQVTGELFF
TRBJ1-2 | TRBV7-3 | CASSQGTGGNGYTF
TRBJ1-6 | TRBV20-1 | CSALGQSNSPLHF
TRBJ1-6 | TRBV12-5 | CASGLIVSPSNSPLHF
TRBJ1-5 | TRBV20-1 | CSARLSQGHGGPQHF
TRBJ1-2 | TRBV6-6 | CASSFPSNTGGYTF
TRBJ1-1 | TRBV12-3/TRBV12-4 | CASRIRQMNTEAFF